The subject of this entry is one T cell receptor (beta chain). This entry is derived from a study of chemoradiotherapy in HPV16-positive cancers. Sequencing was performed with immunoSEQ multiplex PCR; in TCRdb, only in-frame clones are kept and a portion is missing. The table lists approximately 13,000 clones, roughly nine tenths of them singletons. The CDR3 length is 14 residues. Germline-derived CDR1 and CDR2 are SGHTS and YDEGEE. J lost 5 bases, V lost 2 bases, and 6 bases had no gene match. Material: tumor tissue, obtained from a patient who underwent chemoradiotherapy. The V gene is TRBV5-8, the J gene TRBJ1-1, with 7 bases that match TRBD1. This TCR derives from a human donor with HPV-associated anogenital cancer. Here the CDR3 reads CASSFHRGRTEAFF. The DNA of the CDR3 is TGTGCCAGCAGCTTCCACAGGGGTAGGACTGAAGCTTTCTTT.